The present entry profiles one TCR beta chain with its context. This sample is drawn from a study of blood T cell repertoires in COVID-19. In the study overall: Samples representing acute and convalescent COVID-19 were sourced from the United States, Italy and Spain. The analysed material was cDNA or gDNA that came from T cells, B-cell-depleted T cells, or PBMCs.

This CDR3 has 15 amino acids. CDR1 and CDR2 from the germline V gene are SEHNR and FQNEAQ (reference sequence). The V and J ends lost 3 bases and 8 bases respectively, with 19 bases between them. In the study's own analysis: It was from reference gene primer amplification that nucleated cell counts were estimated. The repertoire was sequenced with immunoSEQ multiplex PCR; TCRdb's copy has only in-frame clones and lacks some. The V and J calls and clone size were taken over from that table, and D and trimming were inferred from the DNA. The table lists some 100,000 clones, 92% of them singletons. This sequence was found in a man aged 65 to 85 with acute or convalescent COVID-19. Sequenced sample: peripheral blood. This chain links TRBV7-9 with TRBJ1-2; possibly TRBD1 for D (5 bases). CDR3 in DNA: TGTGCCAGCAGCTTTTTCACGGTAGTCGGGGGAGGCTACACCTTC. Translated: CASSFFTVVGGGYTF.